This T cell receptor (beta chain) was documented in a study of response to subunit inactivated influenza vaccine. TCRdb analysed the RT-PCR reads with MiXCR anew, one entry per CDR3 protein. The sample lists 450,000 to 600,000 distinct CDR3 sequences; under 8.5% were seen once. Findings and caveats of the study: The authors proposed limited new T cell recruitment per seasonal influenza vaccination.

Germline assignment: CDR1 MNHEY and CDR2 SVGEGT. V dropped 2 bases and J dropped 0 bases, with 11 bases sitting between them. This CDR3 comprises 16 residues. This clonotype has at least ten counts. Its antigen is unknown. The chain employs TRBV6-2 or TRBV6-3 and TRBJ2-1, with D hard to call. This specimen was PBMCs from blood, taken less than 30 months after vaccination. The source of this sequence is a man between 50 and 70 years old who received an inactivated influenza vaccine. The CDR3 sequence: CASSYIFDRSYNEQFF. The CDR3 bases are TGTGCCAGCAGTTACATATTCGATCGCTCCTACAATGAGCAGTTCTTC.